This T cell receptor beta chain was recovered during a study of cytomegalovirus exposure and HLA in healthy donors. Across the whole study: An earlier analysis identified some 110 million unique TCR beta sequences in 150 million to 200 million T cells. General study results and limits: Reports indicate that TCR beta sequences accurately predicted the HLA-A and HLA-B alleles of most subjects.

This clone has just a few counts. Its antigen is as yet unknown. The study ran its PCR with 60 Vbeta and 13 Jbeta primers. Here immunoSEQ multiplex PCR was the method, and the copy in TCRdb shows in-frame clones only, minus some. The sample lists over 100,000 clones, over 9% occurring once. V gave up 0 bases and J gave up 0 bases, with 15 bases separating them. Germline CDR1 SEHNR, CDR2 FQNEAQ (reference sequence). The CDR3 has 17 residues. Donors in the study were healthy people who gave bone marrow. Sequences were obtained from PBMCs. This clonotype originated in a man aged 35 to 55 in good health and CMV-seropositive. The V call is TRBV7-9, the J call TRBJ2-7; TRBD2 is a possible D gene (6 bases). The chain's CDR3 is CASSLALGLANSYEQYF. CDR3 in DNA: TGTGCCAGCAGCTTAGCGCTGGGGCTAGCGAACTCCTACGAGCAGTACTTC.